The 31 T cell receptor beta chains presented below share a single source sample, sequenced in a study of control samples from healthy donors and cancer patients. Profiling relied on immunoSEQ multiplex PCR, and the TCRdb table lists in-frame clones only, not all of them. The data show approximately 150,000 clones, approximately 86% seen once. Sequencing was performed on blood. The source of these receptors is a young man in good health.

J is TRBJ2-1 and V is TRBV5-1, with TRBD1 as a possible D gene (6 bases). The length of the CDR3 is 15 residues. Germline CDR1 and CDR2: SGHRS and YFSETQ. Trimming took 3 bases from V and 4 from J, leaving 14 bases between them. CDR3 in amino acids: CASSSEWGPYNEQFF. Written as DNA, the CDR3 is TGCGCCAGCAGCTCGGAGTGGGGGCCTTACAATGAGCAGTTCTTC.

The CDR3 region is CAISSEGGVNTEAFF. DNA of the CDR3: TGTGCCATCAGTAGCGAGGGGGGAGTGAACACTGAAGCTTTCTTT. The rearrangement joins TRBV10-3 to TRBJ1-1; a weak D match, TRBD1 (6 bases). Germline loops: CDR1 ENHRY, CDR2 SYGVKD. The CDR3 has 15 residues. V was trimmed by 5 bases and J by 0 bases, leaving 13 bases between them.

V usage is TRBV27 and J usage is TRBJ1-6, with D possibly matching TRBD1 (6 bases). CDR1 is MNHEY, CDR2 SMNVEV, per germline (reference sequence). The CDR3 is 14 residues long. Deletions cut 5 bases from V and 9 bases from J, with 14 bases between. CDR3 amino acids: CASSQQGRGSPLHF. The CDR3, as DNA: TGTGCCAGCAGTCAACAGGGAAGGGGTTCACCCCTCCACTTT.

The CDR3 loop is CASSSAANEKLFF. The CDR3 DNA is TGTGCCAGCAGCTCAGCGGCGAATGAAAAACTGTTTTTT. This rearrangement joins TRBV11-2 to TRBJ1-4; D call uncertain. This CDR3 is 13 amino acids long. V was cut by 4 bases and J by 5 bases, with 8 bases left in between. Germline V gene sequence: CDR1 SGHAT, CDR2 FQNNGV.

The chain uses TRBV6-4 and TRBJ2-3; 10 bases line up with TRBD2. Losses at the gene ends were 4 bases for V and 1 base for J; bases not matched to a gene: 5. The germline V gene has CDR1 MRHNA and CDR2 SNTAGT. The CDR3 loop spans 16 amino acids. CDR3 amino acids: CASSALGTSGTDTQYF. In DNA, the CDR3 is TGTGCCAGCAGTGCACTCGGGACTAGCGGCACAGATACGCAGTATTTT.

V gene TRBV28 combines with J gene TRBJ2-7; 12 bases are a match to TRBD1. The germline CDR1 and CDR2 sequences are MDHEN and SYDVKM. The CDR3 covers 14 residues. V lost 6 bases, J lost 4 bases, and 4 bases stayed unmatched. DNA of the CDR3: TGTGCCAGCAGCGGGACAGGGGGCTGGTACGAGCAGTACTTC. The encoded protein is CASSGTGGWYEQYF.

The rearrangement uses TRBV6-5 and TRBJ1-1, with D maybe TRBD1 (6 bases). The V gene's germline CDR1 is MNHEY and CDR2 SVGAGI. Trimming shortened V by 8 bases and J by 7 bases, and 20 bases separated the two germline ends. The CDR3 runs 14 residues. CDR3 residues: CASARTGHRDEAFF. Written as DNA, the CDR3 is TGTGCCAGCGCAAGGACCGGACACAGGGATGAAGCTTTCTTT.

V usage is TRBV9 and J usage is TRBJ2-7, with TRBD1 identical over 9 bases. This CDR3 region has 14 residues. Per germline, CDR1 SGDLS and CDR2 YYNGEE. Unmatched junction bases numbered 6, after V lost 4 bases and J lost 4 bases. CDR3 nucleotides: TGTGCCAGCAGCCCACGGGACAGGGTATACGAGCAGTACTTC. The encoded protein is CASSPRDRVYEQYF. Complete variable domain (other parts from reference TRBV9 and TRBJ2-7): DSGVTQTPKHLITATGQRVTLRCSPRSGDLSVYWYQQSLDQGLQFLIQYYNGEERAKGNILERFSAQQFPDLHSELNLSSLELGDSALYFCASSPRDRVYEQYFGPGTRLTVT.

This clone was counted only a few times. This chain uses TRBV11-2 with TRBJ1-3; D unresolved. From germline, CDR1 is SGHAT and CDR2 FQNNGV. Trimming shortened V by 2 bases and J by 0 bases, and 14 bases separated the two germline ends. The length of the CDR3 is 17 residues. CDR3 DNA sequence: TGTGCCAGCAGCTTAAATTCCCCCACAGACTCTGGAAACACCATATATTTT. As protein: CASSLNSPTDSGNTIYF.

The chain has TRBV7-6 and TRBJ2-7; 8 bases line up with TRBD2. Germline CDR1 is SGHVS and CDR2 is FNYEAQ. After removal of 1 base from V and 3 bases from J, the junction contained 5 bases not matched to a gene. The CDR3 runs 15 residues. The CDR3 region is CASSLDRGGRYEQYF. As DNA, the CDR3 is TGTGCCAGCAGCTTAGATCGGGGGGGACGCTACGAGCAGTACTTC. Looking up the rest from reference TRBV7-6 and TRBJ2-7 gives the full variable domain: GAGVSQSPRYKVTKRGQDVALRCDPISGHVSLYWYRQALGQGPEFLTYFNYEAQQDKSGLPNDRFSAERPEGSISTLTIQRTEQRDSAMYRCASSLDRGGRYEQYFGPGTRLTVT.

The genes are TRBV7-9 and TRBJ2-1, with D unclear. V was shortened by 7 bases and J by 0 bases, with 7 bases between the two germline ends. The CDR3 has 13 residues. Germline V gives CDR1 SEHNR, CDR2 FQNEAQ (reference sequence). The CDR3 region has the DNA TGTGCCAGCATCCACAGCTCCTACAATGAGCAGTTCTTC. Amino acid sequence: CASIHSSYNEQFF.

This sequence joins TRBV11-1 and TRBJ2-2; 9 bases map to TRBD2. The length of the CDR3 is 16 residues. V dropped 0 bases and J dropped 6; count of bases not matched to a gene: 5. CDR1 SGHAT and CDR2 FQDESV come from the germline V gene (reference sequence). The CDR3 bases are TGTGCCAGCAGCTTAGCTCTCGCGGGGGGGCCCGGGGAGCTGTTTTTT. Its translation: CASSLALAGGPGELFF.

CDR3: CACDAGTQNTEAFF. The CDR3 DNA is TGTGCCTGTGACGCCGGGACACAGAACACTGAAGCTTTCTTT. The gene calls are TRBV30 and TRBJ1-1, with a tentative D call TRBD1 (6 bases). This CDR3 comprises 14 residues. The germline V gene has CDR1 GTSNPN and CDR2 SVGIG (reference sequence). V lost 6 bases to trimming and J lost 1 base, with 15 bases between them.

This clone has just one count. This chain links TRBV9 with TRBJ2-1; D gene unclear. The CDR3 runs 12 residues. V was trimmed by 4 bases and J by 8 bases, leaving 10 bases between them. Germline CDR1 reads SGDLS; CDR2 reads YYNGEE. The CDR3 loop reads CASSPPSYEQFF. CDR3 coding DNA: TGTGCCAGCAGCCCCCCTTCTTATGAGCAGTTCTTC.

The V call is TRBV5-4, the J call TRBJ2-5, with D perhaps matching TRBD1 (6 bases). The CDR3 covers 16 residues. Germline CDR1 SGHNT, CDR2 YYREEE (reference sequence). Trimming shortened V by 3 bases and J by 1 base, and 16 bases separated the two germline ends. CDR3 DNA sequence: TGTGCCAGCAGCTCCTCCCCGCAGGGGATCCAAGAGACCCAGTACTTC. It encodes CASSSSPQGIQETQYF.

This clone was observed once. V and J are TRBV6-2 or TRBV6-3 and TRBJ2-3; the D is unclear. The CDR3 is 13 residues long. The V gene's germline CDR1 is MNHEY and CDR2 SVGEGT. V lost 1 base and J 5 bases, leaving 7 bases between the germline ends. CDR3 DNA: TGTGCCAGCAGTTACTGGGGTGGAGATACGCAGTATTTT. The encoded protein is CASSYWGGDTQYF.

V is TRBV6-5 and J is TRBJ2-5; D perhaps matches TRBD2 (5 bases). Trimming shortened V by 0 bases and J by 0 bases, and 8 bases separated the two germline ends. This CDR3 comprises 15 residues. The germline gives CDR1 MNHEY, CDR2 SVGAGI. The CDR3 is CASSYSSTNQETQYF. CDR3 sequence (DNA): TGTGCCAGCAGTTACTCGTCGACTAACCAAGAGACCCAGTACTTC.

CDR3 sequence: CASSFPGAYEQYF. CDR3 DNA sequence: TGTGCCAGCAGCTTCCCGGGGGCCTACGAGCAGTACTTC. The gene calls are TRBV7-9 and TRBJ2-7, with D possibly being TRBD2 (6 bases). The CDR3 has 13 amino acids. Germline V gene sequence: CDR1 SEHNR, CDR2 FQNEAQ (reference sequence). V lost 3 bases and J 2 bases, leaving 8 bases between the germline ends.

V is TRBV6-5 and J is TRBJ2-1; 12 bases fit TRBD1. The CDR3 has 16 residues. Trimming cost V 0 bases and J 7 bases; bases outside gene matches: 4. Germline values: CDR1 MNHEY, CDR2 SVGAGI. The DNA of the CDR3 is TGTGCCAGCAGTTACTCGGGACAGGGGGCTTGGAATGAGCAGTTCTTC. Translation gives CASSYSGQGAWNEQFF.

The rearrangement links TRBV24-1 to TRBJ1-6; 10 positions match TRBD1. The J segment lost 3 bases and the V segment lost 7 bases, leaving 8 bases of the junction unmatched. Looked up from germline, CDR1 is KGHDR and CDR2 is SFDVKD. The CDR3 is 17 residues long. CDR3 in DNA: TGTGCCACCAGGACAGGGGGCGAAAAGGGCTATAATTCACCCCTCCACTTT. Translation gives CATRTGGEKGYNSPLHF.

Written as DNA, the CDR3 is TGTGCCAGCAGTTTAAACACCATATATTTT. Its translation is CASSLNTIYF. The V and J genes are TRBV12-3 or TRBV12-4 and TRBJ1-3; no clear D gene. V shed 2 bases and J shed 7 bases, with 0 bases lying between them. The CDR3 has 10 amino acids.

This sequence joins TRBV27 and TRBJ2-2, with 13 nucleotides matching TRBD2. The CDR3 spans 16 residues. Trimming took 4 bases from V and 6 from J; bases not matched to a gene: 5. The V gene's germline CDR1 is MNHEY and CDR2 SMNVEV (reference sequence). The CDR3 region is CASSSWTSGGAGELFF. The DNA for the CDR3 is TGTGCCAGCAGTTCCTGGACTAGCGGGGGTGCCGGGGAGCTGTTTTTT.

The chain is built from TRBV30 and TRBJ1-6; 9 bases fit TRBD1. This CDR3 is built from 15 residues. Germline V CDR1 and CDR2: GTSNPN, SVGIG (reference sequence). After removal of 2 bases from V and 10 bases from J, the junction contained 9 bases not matched to a gene. The CDR3 DNA follows: TGTGCCTGGAGTCGCCTCGGGACAGGGATCTCACCCCTCCACTTT. Translated: CAWSRLGTGISPLHF.

This chain links TRBV28 with TRBJ2-3; weak D call: TRBD1 (6 bases). Germline V lookup: CDR1 MDHEN, CDR2 SYDVKM. The CDR3 contains 14 residues. V gave up 5 bases and J gave up 4 bases, with 13 bases separating them. CDR3 nucleotide sequence: TGTGCCAGCAGTGTCAGGGGTGGCCCAGATACGCAGTATTTT. It codes for CASSVRGGPDTQYF. Full variable domain (rest looked up from reference TRBV28 and TRBJ2-3): DVKVTQSSRYLVKRTGEKVFLECVQDMDHENMFWYRQDPGLGLRLIYFSYDVKMKEKGDIPEGYSVSREKKERFSLILESASTNQTSMYLCASSVRGGPDTQYFGPGTRLTVL.

Only one count was recorded for this clone. The J gene is TRBJ2-7, the V gene TRBV27, with D perhaps matching TRBD2 (6 bases). CDR3 length: 15 amino acids. Germline V gene lookup returns CDR1 MNHEY and CDR2 SMNVEV (reference sequence). V lost 0 bases, J lost 4 bases, and 13 bases lay in between. CDR3 sequence reads: CASSLSLDREYEQYF. CDR3 nucleotide sequence: TGTGCCAGCAGTTTATCTTTGGATCGGGAGTACGAGCAGTACTTC.

This clone appeared once. The chain carries TRBV6-5 and TRBJ1-2, with a weak D call TRBD1 (6 bases). Germline lookup yields CDR1 MNHEY and CDR2 SVGAGI. Deletions cut 6 bases from V and 2 bases from J, with 10 bases between. The CDR3 totals 13 residues. The CDR3 loop is CASSRDTNYGYTF. The CDR3 nucleotides are TGTGCCAGCAGCCGGGACACCAACTATGGCTACACCTTC.

The chain couples TRBV2 to TRBJ1-3; the match to TRBD1 covers 9 bases. Germline V lookup: CDR1 SNHLY, CDR2 FYNNEI. The CDR3 totals 13 residues. The V gene end was trimmed by 6 bases and the J gene end by 8 bases; junction bases not matched to a gene: 5. The CDR3: CASRGTGRDTIYF. The CDR3 DNA is TGTGCCAGCAGAGGGACAGGGCGAGACACCATATATTTT.

The rearrangement joins TRBV6-2 or TRBV6-3 to TRBJ2-5; no firm D call. CDR3 length equals 12 residues. V was clipped by 4 bases and J by 0 bases, with 3 bases between them. The V gene's germline CDR1 is MNHEY and CDR2 SVGEGT. The CDR3 DNA follows: TGTGCCAGCAGTTCCCACCAAGAGACCCAGTACTTC. Translated: CASSSHQETQYF.

This chain joins TRBV4-2 and TRBJ1-4; tentative D call: TRBD1 (6 bases). Germline values: CDR1 LGHNA, CDR2 YNFKEQ. The V end lost 0 bases, the J end lost 0 bases, and 14 bases lay between the germline ends. The CDR3 contains 18 residues. CDR3 loop: CASSQDIGGLTTNEKLFF. CDR3 in DNA: TGTGCCAGCAGCCAAGATATAGGGGGACTAACAACTAATGAAAAACTGTTTTTT.

This chain connects TRBV19 to TRBJ2-1; 7 bases agree with TRBD1. V dropped 4 bases and J dropped 6; count of bases not matched to a gene: 6. The CDR3 totals 14 residues. Germline V lookup: CDR1 LNHDA, CDR2 SQIVND (reference sequence). This chain's CDR3 is CASSRSTGINEQFF. CDR3 bases: TGTGCCAGTAGTAGATCGACAGGGATCAATGAGCAGTTCTTC.

The chain uses TRBV15 and TRBJ2-7; D not certain. Germline V lookup: CDR1 LNHNV, CDR2 YYDKDF (reference sequence). Trimming took 0 bases from V and 4 from J, leaving 16 bases between them. The CDR3 runs to 16 residues. The chain's CDR3 is CATSRDLGSLAYEQYF. The CDR3 nucleotides read TGTGCCACCAGCAGAGATCTGGGGTCATTGGCGTACGAGCAGTACTTC.